This T cell receptor (beta chain) was captured by sequencing in a study of shared clonotypes between healthy human individuals. Study as a whole: Donor composition was a couple of women and a few men, aged 18 to 49. Study-wide points: On the whole, naive subsets had larger estimated richness than memory subsets had. Collection of samples was limited to blood; tissue repertoires likely differ.

As for this clone: The antigen remains undetermined.

The naive CD8 subset, CD45RO-negative cells positively selected for CCR7, excluded terminally differentiated effector memory CD45RA+ cells. The J segment lost 0 bases and the V segment lost 5 bases, leaving 9 bases of the junction unmatched. CDR1 MNHEY and CDR2 SMNVEV come from the germline V gene (reference sequence). The CDR3 runs 16 residues. Data came from immunoSEQ multiplex PCR; TCRdb stores just in-frame clones and leaves some out. The repertoire consists of roughly 570,000 clones, with 98% occurring once and the leading ten covering around 0.3%. The chain carries TRBV27 and TRBJ2-7; 8 bases match TRBD1. What was sequenced was naive CD8+ T cells sorted from blood. The sequence came from a man aged 25-40 years in good health. The CDR3 DNA follows: TGTGCCAGCAGTGCAAGACAGGGGCCAAGCTCCTACGAGCAGTACTTC. As protein: CASSARQGPSSYEQYF.